These T cell receptor beta chains were read from a single sample in a study of metastatic and nonmetastatic thyroid tumors. TCRdb reassembled clones from the PCR reads with MiXCR. Among about 40,000 clones listed, approximately 10% were seen once. The specimen was blood. The receptors here all came from a female donor with papillary thyroid cancer or a benign thyroid nodule (not recorded which). Some clones in this sample may be carry-over from other donors' samples. Both conserved end residues are part of each CDR3. D genes are given only for firm matches. Some rows have no size entry. The others give once, few or many, or a class for an expanded clone.

DNA: TGTGCCAGTAGTACTGGACTGCCAGTCAATGAGCAGTTCTTC; CDR3: CASSTGLPVNEQFF; size: many; D: -; V: TRBV19; J: TRBJ2-1
DNA: TGTGCCAGCATCTCCCAACAGTGTGCCGAGCAGTACTTC; CDR3: CASISQQCAEQYF; size: -; D: -; V: TRBV12-3/TRBV12-4; J: TRBJ2-7
DNA: TGTTCCAGCAGTTCCCGGACATGGGACAATGAGCAGTTCTTC; CDR3: CSSSSRTWDNEQFF; size: -; D: -; V: TRBV7-8; J: TRBJ2-1
DNA: TGCGCCAGCAGCCATTCCACCGGGACTCTTCTTATAAGCTCCTACAATGAGCAGTTCTTC; CDR3: CASSHSTGTLLISSYNEQFF; size: many; D: -; V: TRBV4-1; J: TRBJ2-1
DNA: TGTGCCAGCAGTTCCCGGTCCCCAGCGGGAGGGCTCTACGAGCAGTACTTC; CDR3: CASSSRSPAGGLYEQYF; size: many; D: TRBD2; V: TRBV12-3/TRBV12-4; J: TRBJ2-7
DNA: TGCAGTGCCGCCCCACTAGCGGGAGTGGTCAATGAGCAGTTCTTC; CDR3: CSAAPLAGVVNEQFF; size: many; D: TRBD2; V: TRBV20-1; J: TRBJ2-1
DNA: TGTGCCAGCAGTCGGGCAGGGGCTAGTGAAAAACTGTTTTTT; CDR3: CASSRAGASEKLFF; size: many; D: -; V: TRBV6-1; J: TRBJ1-4
DNA: TGCGCCAGCAGCCAGAGGGACAGACTCCCTAACTATGGCTACACCTTC; CDR3: CASSQRDRLPNYGYTF; size: many; D: TRBD1; V: TRBV4-1; J: TRBJ1-2
DNA: TGTGCCAGCTCACCACCCGGACTAGCGGGACCCTACAATGAGCAGTTCTTC; CDR3: CASSPPGLAGPYNEQFF; size: many; D: TRBD2; V: TRBV18; J: TRBJ2-1
DNA: TGTGCCAGCAGTACAGGACAGTTAGACTCACCCCTCCACTTT; CDR3: CASSTGQLDSPLHF; size: many; D: -; V: TRBV5-5; J: TRBJ1-6
DNA: TGCGCCAGCAGCCAAGTAGGACAGCGCAATCAGCCCCAGCATTTT; CDR3: CASSQVGQRNQPQHF; size: many; D: -; V: TRBV4-1; J: TRBJ1-5
DNA: TGTGCCAGCAGCGCCCCGACGACAGCGAACTCTGGAAACACCATATATTTT; CDR3: CASSAPTTANSGNTIYF; size: many; D: -; V: TRBV2; J: TRBJ1-3
DNA: TGCAGCGTTGTCGGACTAGCGGGAGTAACCTCCTACAATGAGCAGTTCTTC; CDR3: CSVVGLAGVTSYNEQFF; size: many; D: TRBD2; V: TRBV29-1; J: TRBJ2-1
DNA: TGTGCCAGCACCACGACAGGGGGCGTAGATACGCAGTATTTT; CDR3: CASTTTGGVDTQYF; size: many; D: TRBD1; V: TRBV28; J: TRBJ2-3
DNA: TGTGCCAGCAGTTTGGGACAGGTCTACTTGAATGAGCAGTTCTTC; CDR3: CASSLGQVYLNEQFF; size: many; D: TRBD1; V: TRBV27; J: TRBJ2-1
DNA: TGTGCCACCAGGGACGTCCCGGGACAGGGTTCGTCTGGAAACACCATATATTTT; CDR3: CATRDVPGQGSSGNTIYF; size: many; D: TRBD1; V: TRBV24-1; J: TRBJ1-3
DNA: TGTGCCTGGAACGCAGACAGGAATAATTCACCCCTCCACTTT; CDR3: CAWNADRNNSPLHF; size: many; D: -; V: TRBV30; J: TRBJ1-6
DNA: TGTGCCAGCAGTGAACGACAATACGAGCAGTACTTC; CDR3: CASSERQYEQYF; size: -; D: -; V: TRBV2; J: TRBJ2-7
DNA: TGCGCCAGCAACCCTAATCCCCCCGGGGAGACCCAGTACTTC; CDR3: CASNPNPPGETQYF; size: many; D: -; V: TRBV5-1; J: TRBJ2-5
DNA: TGTGCCAGCAGCGTAAAGTGGGGCGCGGAGACCCAGTACTTC; CDR3: CASSVKWGAETQYF; size: many; D: -; V: TRBV9; J: TRBJ2-5
DNA: TGCAGTGCTTGGACAGTGGACACTGAAGCTTTCTTT; CDR3: CSAWTVDTEAFF; size: many; D: -; V: TRBV20-1; J: TRBJ1-1
DNA: TGTGCCAGCGCCAGGGGGAACACTGAAGCTTTCTTT; CDR3: CASARGNTEAFF; size: many; D: -; V: TRBV9; J: TRBJ1-1
DNA: TGTGCCAGCACGGGAGGGCCAGATACGCAGTATTTT; CDR3: CASTGGPDTQYF; size: -; D: TRBD2; V: TRBV6-1; J: TRBJ2-3
DNA: TGTGCCACCAGCCGGAGGGGGAGCGGGGGGAGCTCCTACGAGCAGTACTTC; CDR3: CATSRRGSGGSSYEQYF; size: many; D: TRBD2; V: TRBV15; J: TRBJ2-7
DNA: TGTGCCACCAGTGACACCAGGAAATCCTACGAGCAGTACTTC; CDR3: CATSDTRKSYEQYF; size: -; D: -; V: TRBV24-1; J: TRBJ2-7
DNA: TGTGCCACCTGTGGCACCCCTAATGGAGATACGCAGTATTTT; CDR3: CATCGTPNGDTQYF; size: few; D: -; V: TRBV19; J: TRBJ2-3
DNA: TGCAGTGCTAGAGAGGGAGCAATCTGGGGGAGGGGGGAGCAGTACTTC; CDR3: CSAREGAIWGRGEQYF; size: many; D: -; V: TRBV20-1; J: TRBJ2-7
DNA: TGTGCCAGTAGTACCGAAACAGGGCTGGGCTACACCTTC; CDR3: CASSTETGLGYTF; size: many; D: -; V: TRBV19; J: TRBJ1-2
DNA: TGTGCCAGCAGCCCCGGAACGGCCATTAGCACAGATACGCAGTATTTT; CDR3: CASSPGTAISTDTQYF; size: many; D: -; V: TRBV7-2; J: TRBJ2-3
DNA: TGCAGTGCTAGTAGTAGCGGGGGTACGGCCTACGAGCAGTACTTC; CDR3: CSASSSGGTAYEQYF; size: many; D: TRBD2; V: TRBV20-1; J: TRBJ2-7
DNA: TGCGCCAGCAGCCAATTACAAGCAACCAACTACGAGCGGTACTTC; CDR3: CASSQLQATNYERYF; size: many; D: -; V: TRBV4-1; J: TRBJ2-7
DNA: TGCGCCAGCAGCTTGGGAGGTCCATACAATGAGCAGTTCTTC; CDR3: CASSLGGPYNEQFF; size: many; D: -; V: TRBV5-1; J: TRBJ2-1